Listed below are T cell receptor beta chains from one sample, sequenced in a study of blood T cell repertoires in COVID-19. Sequencing was performed with immunoSEQ multiplex PCR; in TCRdb, only in-frame clones are kept and a portion is missing. The sample has around 230,000 clones; approximately 90% are singletons. The sequencing input was PBMCs or T cells enriched from blood (not recorded which). The source of these receptors is a woman between 40 and 55 years old with acute COVID-19. CDR3s include the opening cysteine and the closing phenylalanine or tryptophan.

v_call	j_call	cdr3_aa
TRBV2	TRBJ2-3	CASSGRFTDTQYF
TRBV5-1	TRBJ2-1	CASRAGTAYNEQFF
TRBV4-2	TRBJ2-1	CASSQYGLAGSSYNEQFF
TRBV10-3	TRBJ1-1	CAIRPLTGELGEAFF
TRBV5-8	TRBJ2-5	CASSSGFTSGGETQYF
TRBV29-1	TRBJ1-1	CSVAWGGHTEAFF
TRBV7-2	TRBJ2-6	CASSSYMGDGANVLTF
TRBV12-3/TRBV12-4	TRBJ2-1	CASSSHGQLQFF
TRBV19	TRBJ2-5	CASRSRGPETQYF
TRBV11-2	TRBJ2-3	CASSLSRGGGTQYF
TRBV10-1	TRBJ2-1	CASSRDRREQFF
TRBV11-3	TRBJ2-1	CASSFSDRQFSSYNEQFF
TRBV9	TRBJ2-2	CASSVEPAANTGELFF
TRBV29-1	TRBJ1-2	CSVPAGAGLNYGYTF
TRBV9	TRBJ1-1	CASSPRDRGYRSTEAFF
TRBV9	TRBJ2-4	CASSVDPAGGKNIQYF
TRBV4-3	TRBJ1-6	CASSQGRENSPLHF
TRBV20-1	TRBJ2-1	CSLIAENEQFF
TRBV6-4	TRBJ2-2	CASSEGAGDGTGELFF
TRBV6-2/TRBV6-3	TRBJ1-1	CASSSGQTTEAFF
TRBV18	TRBJ1-6	CASSPKGTAELLTLHF
TRBV4-2	TRBJ1-2	CASSRGTANYGYTF
TRBV29-1	TRBJ2-5	CSVLRDIQETQYF
TRBV7-8	TRBJ1-1	CASSLYFVPGQVSLNTEAFF
TRBV5-1	TRBJ2-2	CASSLGGYNTGELFF
TRBV19	TRBJ2-1	CASSSPTDRDEQFF
TRBV4-2	TRBJ2-3	CASSQEQLRDTQYF
TRBV5-6	TRBJ1-1	CASSTQGTTEAFF
TRBV11-2	TRBJ2-5	CASSLRTFQETQYF
TRBV6-2/TRBV6-3	TRBJ1-1	CASSYGGQGGSEAFF
TRBV6-5	TRBJ2-5	CASTRKETQYF
TRBV2	TRBJ1-2	CASHRGGFSGYTF
TRBV28	TRBJ1-2	CASRRHPNYGYTF
TRBV7-2	TRBJ2-3	CASSLSGGATDTQYF
TRBV7-2	TRBJ1-2	CASSSPDRGNYGYTF
TRBV3-1/TRBV3-2	TRBJ2-1	CASSQGGAGVYNEQFF
TRBV3-1/TRBV3-2	TRBJ1-4	CASSRVTGDVEKLFF
TRBV7-6	TRBJ1-1	CASSLVGQGVEAFF
TRBV9	TRBJ1-1	CASSVGTMNTEAFF
TRBV6-2/TRBV6-3	TRBJ1-2	CASSKSGQGIRGYTF
TRBV4-1	TRBJ2-2	CASSQAVGVTGELFF
TRBV10-3	TRBJ1-2	CAINPTGNIYGYTF
TRBV2	TRBJ1-1	CASRHDFNTEAFF
TRBV5-1	TRBJ2-4	CASRRDRGAKNIQYF
TRBV11-2	TRBJ2-2	CASIVRNTGELFF
TRBV19	TRBJ1-2	CASSLYGYTF
TRBV11-2	TRBJ2-2	CASTIFGELFF